The TCR beta chain described here comes from a study of blood T cell repertoires in COVID-19. Overall study context: There were acute and convalescent COVID-19 samples, and they came from the United States, Italy and Spain. Sources were T cells, B-cell-depleted T cells, or PBMCs; the material itself was cDNA or gDNA.

Original data processing: Researchers report that nucleated cell counts were estimated from reference gene primer amplification. Only in-frame clones appear in the TCRdb table, and some are missing; sequencing was by immunoSEQ multiplex PCR. That table is the source of V, J and clone size, and D and trimming were worked out from the DNA. The table includes around 20,000 clones, about 92% detected once. The germline gives CDR1 LGHDT, CDR2 YNNKEL (reference sequence). The CDR3 runs to 14 residues. V was trimmed by 0 bases and J by 8 bases, leaving 11 bases between them. The sequenced sample consisted of peripheral blood. This chain uses TRBV3-1 (or the pseudogene TRBV3-2) with TRBJ2-4; TRBD1 might be the D (5 bases). The source is a human donor in a cohort sampled during active COVID-19. The CDR3 sequence: CASSQERRVDIQYF. The CDR3 DNA is TGTGCCAGCAGCCAAGAGCGCAGGGTGGACATTCAGTACTTC.